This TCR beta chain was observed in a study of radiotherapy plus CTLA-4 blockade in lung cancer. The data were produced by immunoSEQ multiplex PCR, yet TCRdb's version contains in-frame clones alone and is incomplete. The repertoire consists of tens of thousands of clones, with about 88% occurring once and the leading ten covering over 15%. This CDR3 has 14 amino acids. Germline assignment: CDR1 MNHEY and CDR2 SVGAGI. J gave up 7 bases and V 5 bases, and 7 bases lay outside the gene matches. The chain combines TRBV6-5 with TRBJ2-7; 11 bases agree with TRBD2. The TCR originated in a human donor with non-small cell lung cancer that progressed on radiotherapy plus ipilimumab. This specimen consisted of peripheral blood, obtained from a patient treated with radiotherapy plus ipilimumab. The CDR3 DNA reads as TGTGCCAGCAGTAGTAGCGGGGGGGCCAGAGAGCAGTACTTC. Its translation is CASSSSGGAREQYF.